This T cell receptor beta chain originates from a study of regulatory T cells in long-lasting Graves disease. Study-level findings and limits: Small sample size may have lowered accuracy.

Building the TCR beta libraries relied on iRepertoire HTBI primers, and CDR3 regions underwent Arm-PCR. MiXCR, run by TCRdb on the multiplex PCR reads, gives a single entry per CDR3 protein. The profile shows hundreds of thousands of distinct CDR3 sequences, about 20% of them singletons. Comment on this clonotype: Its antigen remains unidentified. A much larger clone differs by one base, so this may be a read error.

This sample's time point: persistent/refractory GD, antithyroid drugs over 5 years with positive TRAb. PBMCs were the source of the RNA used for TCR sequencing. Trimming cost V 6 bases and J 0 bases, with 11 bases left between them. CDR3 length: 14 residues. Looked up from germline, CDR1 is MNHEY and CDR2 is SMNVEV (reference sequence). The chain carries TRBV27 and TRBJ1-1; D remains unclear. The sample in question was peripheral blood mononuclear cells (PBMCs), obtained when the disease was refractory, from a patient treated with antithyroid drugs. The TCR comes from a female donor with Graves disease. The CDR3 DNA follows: TGTGCCAGCAGGGGCAGGTTTCTGAACACTGAAGCTTTCTTT. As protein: CASRGRFLNTEAFF.